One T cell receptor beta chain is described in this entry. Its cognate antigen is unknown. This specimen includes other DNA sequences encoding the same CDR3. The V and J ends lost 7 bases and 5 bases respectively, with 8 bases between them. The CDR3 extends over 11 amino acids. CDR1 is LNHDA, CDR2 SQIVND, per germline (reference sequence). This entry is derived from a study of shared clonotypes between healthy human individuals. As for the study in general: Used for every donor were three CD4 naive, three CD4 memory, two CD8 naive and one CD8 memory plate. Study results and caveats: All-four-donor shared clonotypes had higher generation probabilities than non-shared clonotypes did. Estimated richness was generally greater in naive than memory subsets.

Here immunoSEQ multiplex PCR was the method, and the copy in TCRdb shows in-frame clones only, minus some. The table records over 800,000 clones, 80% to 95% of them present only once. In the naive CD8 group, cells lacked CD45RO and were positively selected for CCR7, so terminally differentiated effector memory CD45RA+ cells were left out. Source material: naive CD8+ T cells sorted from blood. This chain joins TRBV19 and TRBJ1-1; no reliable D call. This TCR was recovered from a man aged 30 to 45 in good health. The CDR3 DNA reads TGTGCCAGTACCTCAGGAACTGAAGCTTTCTTT. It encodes CASTSGTEAFF.